Listed here is a single TCR beta chain. Its target is unknown. In the same sample, other DNA sequences code for this CDR3. The protocol was immunoSEQ multiplex PCR, while the TCRdb copy is restricted to in-frame clones and leaves out a portion. The table lists about 21,000 clones, 76% of them singletons. The cohort excluded patients with autoimmune disease history or systemic immunosuppression. This record belongs to a study of OX40 agonist ivuxolimab in advanced cancers. Study-level information: The patients' treatment was ivuxolimab, an agonistic anti-OX40 (CD134) antibody. Whole-study findings and limits: Partial responders dosed at 0.1-3.0 mg/kg displayed clonal expansion ranking among the lowest.

Germline V lookup: CDR1 LNHDA, CDR2 SQIVND (reference sequence). The CDR3 runs to 15 residues. V was clipped by 2 bases and J by 0 bases, with 8 bases between them. The receptor's source is an adult with an advanced solid tumor such as melanoma, head and neck, liver or kidney cancer. The sequenced sample was CD4+ or CD8+ T cells sorted from blood, obtained in a trial of the OX40 agonist ivuxolimab. This rearrangement joins TRBV19 to TRBJ1-5; unclear D gene. CDR3 region: CASSINAASNQPQHF. The CDR3 region has the DNA TGTGCCAGTAGTATAAACGCAGCTAGCAATCAGCCCCAGCATTTT.